One and the same sample provided the 17 T cell receptor beta chains below, sequenced in a study of T cells in Graves' hyperthyroidism and ophthalmopathy. TCR beta CDR3 region amplification was performed from RNA transcripts. HTBI primers were employed in a first-round RT-PCR of the TCR CDR3. MiXCR, applied by TCRdb to the multiplex PCR reads, yields one record per CDR3 protein. The data show under 250,000 distinct CDR3 sequences, over 15% seen once. The sample taken for sequencing was blood. Source of these receptors: a man aged 50 to 59 with Graves' hyperthyroidism.

This clonotype turned up a few times. The V and J genes are TRBV6-1 and TRBJ2-3; TRBD2 matches at 8 bases. Germline V lookup: CDR1 MNHNS, CDR2 SASEGT. The CDR3 spans 17 residues. V shed 5 bases, J shed 1 base, and the junction held 11 bases outside the gene matches. The DNA of the CDR3 is TGTGCCAGCAGTCGCGGGACTAGGGGTGGCGGCACAGATACGCAGTATTTT. Protein: CASSRGTRGGGTDTQYF.

This chain connects TRBV5-1 to TRBJ2-5, with 9 bases fitting TRBD2. The V segment lost 4 bases and the J segment 5 bases; nucleotides outside the gene matches: 6. CDR3 length equals 14 residues. Germline CDR1 SGHRS, CDR2 YFSETQ. The CDR3 is CASSKTSGEETQYF. In DNA, the CDR3 is TGCGCCAGCAGCAAGACTAGCGGAGAGGAGACCCAGTACTTC. The full variable domain, rest sourced from reference TRBV5-1 and TRBJ2-5, is KAGVTQTPRYLIKTRGQQVTLSCSPISGHRSVSWYQQTPGQGLQFLFEYFSETQRNKGNFPGRFSGRQFSNSRSEMNVSTLELGDSALYLCASSKTSGEETQYFGPGTRLLVL.

This clonotype was counted a few times. The chain joins TRBV24-1 to TRBJ2-7, with 10 nucleotides matching TRBD1. V shed 5 bases and J 1 base; nucleotides not matched to a gene: 7. CDR1 and CDR2 (germline): KGHDR, SFDVKD. The CDR3 sequence is 16 residues long. CDR3 in DNA: TGTGCCACCAGTGCTGGGGGGACAGGGGCATCCTACGAGCAGTACTTC. It encodes CATSAGGTGASYEQYF.

This clonotype was seen only a few times. This chain's CDR3 is CASSEASGSYNEQFF. The DNA for the CDR3 is TGTGCCAGCAGCGAGGCTAGCGGGAGTTACAATGAGCAGTTCTTC. The chain uses TRBV9 and TRBJ2-1, with TRBD2 identical over 10 bases. CDR1 and CDR2 (germline): SGDLS, YYNGEE. The CDR3 totals 15 residues. Germline trimming cut 3 bases from V and 4 bases from J; bases unmatched to any gene: 4. The whole variable domain, remainder taken from reference TRBV9 and TRBJ2-1, is DSGVTQTPKHLITATGQRVTLRCSPRSGDLSVYWYQQSLDQGLQFLIQYYNGEERAKGNILERFSAQQFPDLHSELNLSSLELGDSALYFCASSEASGSYNEQFFGPGTRLTVL.

The chain has TRBV20-1 and TRBJ2-2, with a possible D match to TRBD1 (11 bases). Germline loops: CDR1 DFQATT, CDR2 SNEGSKA (reference sequence). This CDR3 spans 19 amino acids. Trimming removed 5 bases at V and 1 base at J, with 26 bases between. CDR3 DNA sequence: TGCAGTGCTTGGGACAGGGGGGTGCTAGCGGGAGAGAACACCGGGGAGCTGTTTTTT. Translating gives CSAWDRGVLAGENTGELFF.

The sample holds a few counts of this clonotype. The rearrangement uses TRBV10-2 and TRBJ2-5, with 10 bases identical to TRBD2. J lost 5 bases, V lost 7 bases, and 13 bases had no gene match. Germline-derived CDR1 and CDR2 are WSHSY and SAAADI. The CDR3 extends over 16 amino acids. DNA for the CDR3: TGCGCCAGCAAAAGGAGCGGGAGGGCCGGGAATGAGACCCAGTACTTC. Protein: CASKRSGRAGNETQYF.

This sequence joins TRBV12-3 or TRBV12-4 and TRBJ1-2; possible D gene TRBD1, 6 bases. V lost 7 bases and J 5 bases, leaving 11 bases between the germline ends. This CDR3 has 12 amino acids. The CDR3, as DNA: TGTGCCAGCACCGATACAGGGTATGGCTACACCTTC. The encoded protein is CASTDTGYGYTF.

This clonotype showed up many times. This chain links TRBV28 with TRBJ2-7, with D perhaps TRBD1 or TRBD2 (5 bases each). The V gene lost 3 bases and the J gene lost 0 bases, with 15 bases spanning the gap. The CDR3 runs to 16 residues. The germline V gene encodes CDR1 MDHEN and CDR2 SYDVKM. The CDR3 loop is CASSLSRGQGSYEQYF. DNA for the CDR3: TGTGCCAGCAGTTTGTCCCGGGGCCAAGGCTCCTACGAGCAGTACTTC. Using reference TRBV28 and TRBJ2-7 for the parts outside the CDR3, the full variable domain is DVKVTQSSRYLVKRTGEKVFLECVQDMDHENMFWYRQDPGLGLRLIYFSYDVKMKEKGDIPEGYSVSREKKERFSLILESASTNQTSMYLCASSLSRGQGSYEQYFGPGTRLTVT.

There are many counts of this clonotype. A read error may account for a junction end that differs from germline. The V gene is TRBV6-2 or TRBV6-3, the J gene TRBJ2-2, with D maybe TRBD2 (5 bases). The CDR3 runs to 14 residues. Germline V gene lookup returns CDR1 MNHEY and CDR2 SVGEGT. In DNA form, the CDR3 reads TGTGCCAGCAGTAACTCACTAGACACCGGGGAGCTGTTTTTT. Its protein is CASSNSLDTGELFF.

Remarks on this clonotype: This may arise from a read error, as a much more abundant clone is one base away. The chain employs TRBV2 and TRBJ1-2; perhaps TRBD1 as D (5 bases). This CDR3 comprises 14 residues. The ends were cut back, 7 bases at V and 0 bases at J, with 12 bases in the middle. CDR1 and CDR2 from the germline V gene are SNHLY and FYNNEI. The CDR3 spells CASTLGRANYGYTF. CDR3 nucleotide sequence: TGTGCCAGCACTCTGGGCAGGGCTAACTATGGCTACACCTTC.

This sequence joins TRBV27 and TRBJ2-5; D unresolved. Germline values: CDR1 MNHEY, CDR2 SMNVEV (reference sequence). The CDR3 covers 11 residues. Trimming took 8 bases from V and 5 from J, leaving 9 bases between them. The CDR3 spells CASGKPETQYF. The CDR3 nucleotides read TGTGCCAGCGGTAAACCGGAGACCCAGTACTTC.

The chain has TRBV3-1 and TRBJ2-2; tentative D call: TRBD1 (6 bases). Trimming stripped 1 base from V and 6 bases from J, with 12 bases between. Germline CDR1 is LGHDT and CDR2 is YNNKEL (reference sequence). The CDR3 totals 15 residues. CDR3 residues: CASSQVPNRAGELFF. In nucleotides, the CDR3 is TGTGCCAGCAGCCAAGTCCCAAACAGGGCCGGGGAGCTGTTTTTT. The complete variable domain, with remaining parts taken from reference TRBV3-1 and TRBJ2-2, reads DTAVSQTPKYLVTQMGNDKSIKCEQNLGHDTMYWYKQDSKKFLKIMFSYNNKELIINETVPNRFSPKSPDKAHLNLHINSLELGDSAVYFCASSQVPNRAGELFFGEGSRLTVL.

This clonotype was counted only a few times. The DNA for the CDR3 is TGTGCCAGTAGCTCCCGTGGGACAGCAGACTACGAGCAGTACTTC. Protein product: CASSSRGTADYEQYF. This rearrangement joins TRBV19 to TRBJ2-7, with TRBD1 identical over 7 bases. Germline CDR1 LNHDA, CDR2 SQIVND (reference sequence). The CDR3 length is 15 residues. The J segment lost 3 bases and the V segment lost 6 bases, leaving 11 bases of the junction unmatched.

A few counts support this clonotype. It may be a read error: a sequence one base away is much more abundant. V gene TRBV6-1 combines with J gene TRBJ2-1, with no clear D. CDR3 length: 13 amino acids. The V end lost 2 bases, the J end lost 10 bases, and 12 bases lay between the germline ends. From germline, CDR1 is MNHNS and CDR2 SASEGT. The CDR3 protein is CASSENNGLEQFF. In DNA, the CDR3 is TGTGCCAGCAGTGAAAACAACGGATTAGAGCAGTTCTTC.

This clonotype came up many times. The V call is TRBV12-3 or TRBV12-4, the J call TRBJ2-3, with D unclear. The CDR3 sequence is 14 residues long. Trimming removed 3 bases at V and 5 bases at J, with 12 bases between. The CDR3 DNA reads TGTGCCAGCAGTTTTCAGGTTACCCTAGATACGCAGTATTTT. Residues: CASSFQVTLDTQYF.

This clonotype was seen repeatedly, ten times or more. The genes are TRBV15 and TRBJ2-1, with D possibly TRBD1 on 6 matching bases. The V end was cut by 1 base, the J end by 8 bases, with 12 bases between. This CDR3 comprises 14 residues. Germline V gives CDR1 LNHNV, CDR2 YYDKDF (reference sequence). The DNA of the CDR3 is TGTGCCACCAGCAGAGCGGGAACAGGGTATGAGCAGTTCTTC. The encoded protein is CATSRAGTGYEQFF.

In the case of this clonotype: The junction departs from the called germline gene at one end, perhaps through a read error. The chain uses TRBV5-1 and TRBJ2-3; maybe TRBD2 (6 bases). CDR3 length: 14 residues. Germline V gives CDR1 SGHRS, CDR2 YFSETQ. The CDR3 sequence: CAGSFPSVTDTQYF. For the CDR3, the DNA is TGCGCCGGCAGCTTTCCTAGCGTCACAGATACGCAGTATTTT.